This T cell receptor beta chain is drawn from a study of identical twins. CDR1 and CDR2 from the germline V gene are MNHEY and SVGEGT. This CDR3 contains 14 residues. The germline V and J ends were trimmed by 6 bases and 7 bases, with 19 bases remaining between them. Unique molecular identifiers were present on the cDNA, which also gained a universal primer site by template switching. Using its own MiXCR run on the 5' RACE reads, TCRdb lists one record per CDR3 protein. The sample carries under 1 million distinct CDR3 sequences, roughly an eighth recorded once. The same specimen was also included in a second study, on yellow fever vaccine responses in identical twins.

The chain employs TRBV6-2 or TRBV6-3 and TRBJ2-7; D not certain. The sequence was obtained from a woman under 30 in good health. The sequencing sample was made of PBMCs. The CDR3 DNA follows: TGTGCCAGCAGGCCAAACCGGGTAATGGGGGAGCAGTACTTC. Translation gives CASRPNRVMGEQYF.